This T cell receptor beta chain came from a study of human T cells and chemical hapten exposure. Study context: On approximately 2 cm by approximately 2 cm of upper inner arm skin, sensitization was performed with 2% DPC.

Germline V gives CDR1 DFQATT, CDR2 SNEGSKA (reference sequence). The V end lost 3 bases, the J end lost 8 bases, and 17 bases lay between the germline ends. The CDR3 loop spans 14 amino acids. Time point: patch test 2, 6 weeks after DPC sensitization. Sample treatment: therapeutic diphenylcyclopropenone sensitization with weekly scalp DPC. TCRdb itself ran the RACE reads through MiXCR, one entry per CDR3 protein. The sample includes some 81,000 distinct CDR3 sequences, approximately 10% seen only once; the top ten take about 1.6%. This clonotype was observed a handful of times. This rearrangement joins TRBV20-1 to TRBJ2-1; no definite D call. The input for sequencing was whole blood, taken in connection with sensitization to the hapten diphenylcyclopropenone (DPC). This sequence was found in a young man with alopecia areata. Some clones in this sample may be carry-over from other donors' samples. The CDR3 region has the DNA TGCAGTGCTAGGATTGACCTCGGCCGCGATGAGCAGTTCTTC. This gives the protein CSARIDLGRDEQFF.